The T cell receptor (beta chain) described here comes from a study of monozygotic twins with inflammatory bowel disease. Whole-study findings and limits: IBD-affected twins scored below their healthy co-twins in TCRbeta diversity (inverse Simpson).

A remark on this clonotype: Its antigen is still unknown.

Germline loops: CDR1 SGHTA, CDR2 FQGNSA. The CDR3 consists of 13 residues. Without any T cell sorting, total RNA was isolated from whole blood. TCRdb reworked the 5' RACE reads into one entry per CDR3 protein, no DNA. The specimen's table records about 300,000 distinct CDR3 sequences. The chain carries TRBV7-2 and TRBJ1-5. This receptor was obtained from a human donor with ulcerative colitis or Crohn's disease, or a healthy co-twin of an affected twin (not recorded which). The sequencing sample was made of blood. The CDR3 loop reads CASSVQKNQPQHF.